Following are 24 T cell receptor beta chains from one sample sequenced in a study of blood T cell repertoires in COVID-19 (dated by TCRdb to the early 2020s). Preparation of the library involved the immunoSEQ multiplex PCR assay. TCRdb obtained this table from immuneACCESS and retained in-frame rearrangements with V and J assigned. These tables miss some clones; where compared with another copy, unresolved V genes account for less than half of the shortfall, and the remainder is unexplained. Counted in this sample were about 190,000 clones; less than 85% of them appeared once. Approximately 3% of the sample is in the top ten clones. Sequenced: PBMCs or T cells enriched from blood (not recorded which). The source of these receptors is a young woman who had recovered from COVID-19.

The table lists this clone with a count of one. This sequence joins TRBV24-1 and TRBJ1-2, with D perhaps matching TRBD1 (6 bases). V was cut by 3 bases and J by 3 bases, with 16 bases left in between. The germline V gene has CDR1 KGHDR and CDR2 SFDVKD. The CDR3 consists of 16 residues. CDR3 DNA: TGTGCCACCAGTGATCAGGACGCGGGGGCCTACTATGGCTACACCTTC. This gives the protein CATSDQDAGAYYGYTF.

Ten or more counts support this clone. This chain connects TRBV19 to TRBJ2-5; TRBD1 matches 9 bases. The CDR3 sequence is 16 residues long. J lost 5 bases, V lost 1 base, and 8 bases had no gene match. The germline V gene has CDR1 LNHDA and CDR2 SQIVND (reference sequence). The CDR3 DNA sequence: TGTGCCAGTAGTATAGCGGCACAGGGGGCGCATGAGACCCAGTACTTC. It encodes CASSIAAQGAHETQYF.

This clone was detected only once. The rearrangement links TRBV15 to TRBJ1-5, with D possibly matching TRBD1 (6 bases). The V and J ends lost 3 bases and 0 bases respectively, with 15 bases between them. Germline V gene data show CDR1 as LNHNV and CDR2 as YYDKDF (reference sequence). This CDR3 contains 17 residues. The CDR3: CATSRGTGTTSNQPQHF. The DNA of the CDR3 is TGTGCCACCAGCAGGGGAACAGGGACGACTAGCAATCAGCCCCAGCATTTT. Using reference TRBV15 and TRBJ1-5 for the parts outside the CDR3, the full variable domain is DAMVIQNPRYQVTQFGKPVTLSCSQTLNHNVMYWYQQKSSQAPKLLFHYYDKDFNNEADTPDNFQSRRPNTSFCFLDIRSPGLGDTAMYLCATSRGTGTTSNQPQHFGDGTRLSIL.

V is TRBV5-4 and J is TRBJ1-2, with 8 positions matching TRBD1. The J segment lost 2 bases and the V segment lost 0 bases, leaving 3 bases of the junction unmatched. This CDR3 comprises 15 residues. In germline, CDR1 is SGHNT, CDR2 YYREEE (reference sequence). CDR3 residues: CASSLVGDRNYGYTF. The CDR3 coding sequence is TGTGCCAGCAGCTTGGTGGGGGACAGGAACTATGGCTACACCTTC.

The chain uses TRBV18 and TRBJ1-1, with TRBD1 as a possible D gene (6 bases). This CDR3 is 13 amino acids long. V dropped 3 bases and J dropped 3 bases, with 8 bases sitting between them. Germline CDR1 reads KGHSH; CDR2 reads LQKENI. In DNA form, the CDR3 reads TGTGCCAGCTCACCTAGGACAGACACTGAAGCTTTCTTT. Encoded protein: CASSPRTDTEAFF.

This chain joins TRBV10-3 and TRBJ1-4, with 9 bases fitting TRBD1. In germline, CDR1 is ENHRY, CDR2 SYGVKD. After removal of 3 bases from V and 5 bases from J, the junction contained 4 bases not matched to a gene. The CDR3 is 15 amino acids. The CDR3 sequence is CAISETGTGNEKLFF. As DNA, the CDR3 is TGTGCCATCAGTGAAACGGGGACAGGGAATGAAAAACTGTTTTTT.

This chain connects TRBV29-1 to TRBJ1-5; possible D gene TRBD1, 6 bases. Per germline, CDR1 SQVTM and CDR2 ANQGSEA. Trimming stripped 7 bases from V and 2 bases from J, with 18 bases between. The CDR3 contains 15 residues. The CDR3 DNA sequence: TGCAGCGCCTCAACCGGGGGGGCTGGCAATCAGCCCCAGCATTTT. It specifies CSASTGGAGNQPQHF. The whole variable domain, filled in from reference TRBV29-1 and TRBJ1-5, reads SAVISQKPSRDICQRGTSLTIQCQVDSQVTMMFWYRQQPGQSLTLIATANQGSEATYESGFVIDKFPISRPNLTFSTLTVSNMSPEDSSIYLCSASTGGAGNQPQHFGDGTRLSIL.

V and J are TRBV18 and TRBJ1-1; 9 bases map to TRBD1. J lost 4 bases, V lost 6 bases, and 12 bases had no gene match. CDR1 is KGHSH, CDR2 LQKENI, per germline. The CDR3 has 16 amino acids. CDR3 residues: CASSPLDTGGTTEAFF. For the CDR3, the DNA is TGTGCCAGCTCCCCCCTCGACACAGGGGGCACCACTGAAGCTTTCTTT.

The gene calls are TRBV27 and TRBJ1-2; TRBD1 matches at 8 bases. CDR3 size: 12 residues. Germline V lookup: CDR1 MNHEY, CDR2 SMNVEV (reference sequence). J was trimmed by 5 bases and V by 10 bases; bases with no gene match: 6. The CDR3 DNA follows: TGTGCCACCGGACAGGGCAATTATGGCTACACCTTC. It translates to CATGQGNYGYTF.

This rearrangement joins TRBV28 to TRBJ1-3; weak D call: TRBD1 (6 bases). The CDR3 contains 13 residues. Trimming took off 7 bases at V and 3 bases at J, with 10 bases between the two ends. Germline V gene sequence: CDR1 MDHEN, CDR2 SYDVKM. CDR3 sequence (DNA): TGTGCCAGCAATCAGGGGAGTGGAAACACCATATATTTT. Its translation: CASNQGSGNTIYF.

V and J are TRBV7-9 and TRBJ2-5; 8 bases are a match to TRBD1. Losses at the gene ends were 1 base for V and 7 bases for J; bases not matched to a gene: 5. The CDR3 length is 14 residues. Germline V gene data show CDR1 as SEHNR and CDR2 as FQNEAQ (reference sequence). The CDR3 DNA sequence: TGTGCCAGCAGCTTAGTGACAGGGGTAGGGACCCAGTACTTC. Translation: CASSLVTGVGTQYF.

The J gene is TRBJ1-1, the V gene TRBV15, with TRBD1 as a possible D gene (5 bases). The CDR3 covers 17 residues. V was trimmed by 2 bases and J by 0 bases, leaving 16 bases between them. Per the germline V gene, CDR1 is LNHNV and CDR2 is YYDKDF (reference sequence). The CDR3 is CATSRSPPGGMNTEAFF. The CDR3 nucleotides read TGTGCCACCAGCAGATCGCCGCCCGGGGGTATGAACACTGAAGCTTTCTTT.

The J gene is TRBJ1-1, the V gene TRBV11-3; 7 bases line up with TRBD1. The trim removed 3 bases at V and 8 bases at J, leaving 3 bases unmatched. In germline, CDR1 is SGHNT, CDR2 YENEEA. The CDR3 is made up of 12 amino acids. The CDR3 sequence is CASSFPGQEAFF. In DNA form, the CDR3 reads TGTGCCAGCAGCTTCCCGGGACAGGAAGCTTTCTTT. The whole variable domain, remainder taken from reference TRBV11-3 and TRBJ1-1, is EAGVVQSPRYKIIEKKQPVAFWCNPISGHNTLYWYLQNLGQGPELLIRYENEEAVDDSQLPKDRFSAERLKGVDSTLKIQPAELGDSAVYLCASSFPGQEAFFGQGTRLTVV.

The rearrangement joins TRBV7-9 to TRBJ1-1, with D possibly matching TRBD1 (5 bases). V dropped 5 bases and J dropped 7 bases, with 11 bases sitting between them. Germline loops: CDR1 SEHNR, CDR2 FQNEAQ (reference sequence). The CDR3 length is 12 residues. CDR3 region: CASSRATVEAFF. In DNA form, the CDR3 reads TGTGCCAGCAGCCGCGCGACAGTTGAAGCTTTCTTT. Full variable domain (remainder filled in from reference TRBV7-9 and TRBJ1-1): DTGVSQNPRHKITKRGQNVTFRCDPISEHNRLYWYRQTLGQGPEFLTYFQNEAQLEKSRLLSDRFSAERPKGSFSTLEIQRTEQGDSAMYLCASSRATVEAFFGQGTRLTVV.

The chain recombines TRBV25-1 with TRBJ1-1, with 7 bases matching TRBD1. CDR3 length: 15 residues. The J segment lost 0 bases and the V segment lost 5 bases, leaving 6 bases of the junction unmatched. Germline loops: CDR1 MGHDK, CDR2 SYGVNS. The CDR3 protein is CASSLDRAMNTEAFF. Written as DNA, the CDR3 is TGTGCCAGCAGTTTAGACAGGGCCATGAACACTGAAGCTTTCTTT.

The CDR3 loop is CASSLGPAGRQETQYF. In DNA, the CDR3 is TGTGCCAGCAGCTTAGGTCCGGCGGGGAGGCAAGAGACCCAGTACTTC. V gene TRBV11-1 combines with J gene TRBJ2-5, with D tentatively TRBD2 (6 bases). Germline V lookup: CDR1 SGHAT, CDR2 FQDESV (reference sequence). The CDR3 is 16 residues long. Trimming left V 1 base short and J 2 bases short, with 14 bases between.

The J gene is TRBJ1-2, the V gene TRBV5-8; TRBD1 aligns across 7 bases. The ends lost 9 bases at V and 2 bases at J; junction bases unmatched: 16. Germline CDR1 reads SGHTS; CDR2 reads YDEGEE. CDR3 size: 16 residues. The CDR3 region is CATRAGEGAQNYGYTF. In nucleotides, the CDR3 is TGTGCCACTCGGGCCGGCGAGGGGGCGCAAAACTATGGCTACACCTTC. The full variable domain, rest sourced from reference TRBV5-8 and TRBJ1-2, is EAGVTQSPTHLIKTRGQQATLRCSPISGHTSVYWYQQALGLGLQFLLWYDEGEERNRGNFPPRFSGRQFPNYSSELNVNALELEDSALYLCATRAGEGAQNYGYTFGSGTRLTVV.

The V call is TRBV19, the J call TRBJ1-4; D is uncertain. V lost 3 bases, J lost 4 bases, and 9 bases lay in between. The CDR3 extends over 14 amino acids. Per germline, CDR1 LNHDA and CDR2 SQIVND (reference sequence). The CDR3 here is CASSIGPSNEKLFF. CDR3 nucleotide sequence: TGTGCCAGTAGTATCGGTCCTAGTAATGAAAAACTGTTTTTT.

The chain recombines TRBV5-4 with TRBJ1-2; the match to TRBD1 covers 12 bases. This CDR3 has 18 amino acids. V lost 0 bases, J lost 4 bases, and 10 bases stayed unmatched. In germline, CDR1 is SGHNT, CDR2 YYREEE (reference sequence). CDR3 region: CASSLALGQGAKGYGYTF. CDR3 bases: TGTGCCAGCAGCTTGGCCTTGGGACAGGGGGCGAAGGGCTATGGCTACACCTTC.

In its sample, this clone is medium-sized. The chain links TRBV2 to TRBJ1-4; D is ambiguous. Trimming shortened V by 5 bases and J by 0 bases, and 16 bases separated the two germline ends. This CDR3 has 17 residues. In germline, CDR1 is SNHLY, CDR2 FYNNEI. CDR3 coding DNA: TGTGCCAGCAGTTCCCTCCGACACCGAACAACTAATGAAAAACTGTTTTTT. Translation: CASSSLRHRTTNEKLFF. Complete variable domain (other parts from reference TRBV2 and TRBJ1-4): EPEVTQTPSHQVTQMGQEVILRCVPISNHLYFYWYRQILGQKVEFLVSFYNNEISEKSEIFDDQFSVERPDGSNFTLKIRSTKLEDSAMYFCASSSLRHRTTNEKLFFGSGTQLSVL.

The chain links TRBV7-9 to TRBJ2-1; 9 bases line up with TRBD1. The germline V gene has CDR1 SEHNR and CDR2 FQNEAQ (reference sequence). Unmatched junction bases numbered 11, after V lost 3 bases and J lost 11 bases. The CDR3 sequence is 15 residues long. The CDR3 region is CASSFPGQGTDKQFF. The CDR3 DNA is TGTGCCAGCAGCTTCCCGGGACAGGGTACAGATAAGCAGTTCTTC.

In DNA, the CDR3 is TGTGCCAGCAGTCCGTCCACTCTATATGGTTGGGGCTACACCTTC. Encoded protein: CASSPSTLYGWGYTF. The chain has TRBV9 and TRBJ1-2; D ambiguous. Per the germline V gene, CDR1 is SGDLS and CDR2 is YYNGEE. V was trimmed by 5 bases and J by 8 bases, leaving 22 bases between them. The CDR3 spans 15 residues.

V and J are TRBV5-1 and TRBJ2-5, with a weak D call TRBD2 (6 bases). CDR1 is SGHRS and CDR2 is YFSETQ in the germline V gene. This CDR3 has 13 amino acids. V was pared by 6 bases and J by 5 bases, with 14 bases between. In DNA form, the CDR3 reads TGCGCCAGCACAGGAGGGAGGAGGGAGACCCAGTACTTC. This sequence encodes CASTGGRRETQYF.

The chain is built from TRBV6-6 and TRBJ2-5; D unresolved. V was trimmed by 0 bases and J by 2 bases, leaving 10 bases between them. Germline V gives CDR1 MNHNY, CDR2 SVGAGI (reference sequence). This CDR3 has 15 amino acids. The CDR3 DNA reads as TGTGCCAGCAGTTACTCTCGAGCGCTACAAGAGACCCAGTACTTC. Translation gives CASSYSRALQETQYF.